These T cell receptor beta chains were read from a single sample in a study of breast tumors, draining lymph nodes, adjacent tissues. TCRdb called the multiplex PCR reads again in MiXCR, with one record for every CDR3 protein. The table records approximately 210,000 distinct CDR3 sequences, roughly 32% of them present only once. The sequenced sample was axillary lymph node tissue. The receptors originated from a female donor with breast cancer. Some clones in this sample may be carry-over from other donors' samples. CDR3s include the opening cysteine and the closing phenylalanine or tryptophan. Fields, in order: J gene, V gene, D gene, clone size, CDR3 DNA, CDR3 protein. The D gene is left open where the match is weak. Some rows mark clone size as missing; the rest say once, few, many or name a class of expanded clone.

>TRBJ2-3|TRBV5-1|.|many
TGCGCCAGCAGCCGAGGGGGGGATACGCAGTATTTT
CASSRGGDTQYF
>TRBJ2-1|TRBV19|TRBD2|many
TGTGCCAGTAATAGCGGGAGGGCTTACAATGAGCAGTTCTTC
CASNSGRAYNEQFF
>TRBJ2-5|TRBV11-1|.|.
TGTGCCAGCAGCTCGGACGGAGATAGGCAGTACTTC
CASSSDGDRQYF
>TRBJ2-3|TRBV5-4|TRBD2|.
TGTGCCAGCAGCTTGGGGCCCCTAGCGGGAGACAGGTGGTCCGCAGATACGCAGTATTTT
CASSLGPLAGDRWSADTQYF
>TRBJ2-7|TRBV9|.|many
TGTGCCAGCAGCGTAGGTTCAGGGTCCGAGCAGTACTTC
CASSVGSGSEQYF
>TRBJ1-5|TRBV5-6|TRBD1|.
TGTGCCAGCAGCCTCGGACAGGCCCGCAATCAGCCCCAGCATTTT
CASSLGQARNQPQHF
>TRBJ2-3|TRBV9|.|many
TGTGCCAGCAGCGTAGAAGGGCGAAGTCCGCAGTATTTT
CASSVEGRSPQYF
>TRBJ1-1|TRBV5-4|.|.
TGTGCCAGCAGTTCAGACCGGGCCAAGGGGCCTGAAGCTTTCTTT
CASSSDRAKGPEAFF
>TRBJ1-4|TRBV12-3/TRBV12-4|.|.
TGTGCCAGCAGTCGGGACATGGGGGAAACTAATGAAAAACTGTTTTTT
CASSRDMGETNEKLFF
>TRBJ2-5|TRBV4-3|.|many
TGCGCCAGCAGCCCACTAGGGGAACGGGAGACCCAGTACTTC
CASSPLGERETQYF
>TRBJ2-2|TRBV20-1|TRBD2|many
TGCAGTGCTAGTAGTAGCGGGAGACCTACCGGGGAGCTGTTTTTT
CSASSSGRPTGELFF
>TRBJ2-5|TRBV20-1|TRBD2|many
TGCAGTGCTCTTCGGACTAGCGGTAGGATGACCCAGTACTTC
CSALRTSGRMTQYF
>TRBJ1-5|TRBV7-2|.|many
TGTGCCAGCAGCCCGGGACGGAACAATCAGCCCCAGCATTTT
CASSPGRNNQPQHF